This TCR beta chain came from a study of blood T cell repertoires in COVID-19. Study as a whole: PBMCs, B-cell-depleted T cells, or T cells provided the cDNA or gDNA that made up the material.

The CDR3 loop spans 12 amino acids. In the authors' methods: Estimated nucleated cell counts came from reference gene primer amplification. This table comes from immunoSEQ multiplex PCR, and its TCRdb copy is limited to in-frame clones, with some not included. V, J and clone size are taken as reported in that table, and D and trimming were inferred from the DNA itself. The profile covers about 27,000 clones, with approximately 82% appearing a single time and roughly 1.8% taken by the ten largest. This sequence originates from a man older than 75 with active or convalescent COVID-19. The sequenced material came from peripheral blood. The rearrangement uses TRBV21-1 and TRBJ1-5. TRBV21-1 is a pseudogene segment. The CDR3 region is CASSNGEQPQHF. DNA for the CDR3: TGTGCCAGCAGCAACGGAGAACAGCCCCAGCATTTT.